These T cell receptor beta chains were read from a single sample in a study of vaccination effects on CD4 cells after COVID-19. Their recognized antigens are unknown. Produced via immunoSEQ multiplex PCR; TCRdb's table is partial and in-frame only. The table records about 45,000 clones, approximately 70% of them present only once. The source was CD4+ T cells from PBMCs cultured with a peptide pool, collected before COVID-19 vaccination. These receptors came from a human donor who had a prior SARS-CoV-2 infection. The CDR3 runs from the conserved cysteine through the conserved F or W. A D gene is named only where the DNA matches it firmly. Clone size is not always given. Where it is, it says once, few, many or a class for expanded clones.

TRBJ2-5,.,.,TRBV7-9,TGTGCCAGCAGCGACCGGCAGGGGCAGAGAAGTCAAGAGACCCAGTACTTC,CASSDRQGQRSQETQYF
TRBJ2-7,TRBD2,.,TRBV4-2,TGTGCCAGCAGGGAGACTAGCTCGGGGGAGCAGTACTTC,CASRETSSGEQYF
TRBJ1-6,TRBD1,.,TRBV5-1,TGCGCCAGCAGCTTGGGACAGGGGACCGATAATTCACCCCTCCACTTT,CASSLGQGTDNSPLHF
TRBJ2-7,.,.,TRBV5-1,TGCGCCAGCAGCTTGAAAACAGGGAACCTTTTCAGCGAGCAGTACTTC,CASSLKTGNLFSEQYF
TRBJ2-1,.,.,TRBV5-1,TGCGCCAGCAGCCCCACAGACAGCTCCTACAATGAGCAGTTCTTC,CASSPTDSSYNEQFF
TRBJ2-7,.,.,TRBV7-8,TGTGCCAGCAGACGAGATGTGGACTCCACCTACGAGCAGTACTTC,CASRRDVDSTYEQYF
TRBJ2-1,.,.,TRBV3-1/TRBV3-2,TGTGCCAGCAGCCTGGGCGGGACAGATGAGCAGTTCTTC,CASSLGGTDEQFF
TRBJ1-4,.,few,TRBV19,TGTGCCCCTAGCCAGTATGGTCGGGTTGACGCAACTAATGAAAAACTGTTTTTT,CAPSQYGRVDATNEKLFF
TRBJ1-2,TRBD1,.,TRBV5-1,TGCGCCAGCAGCCACGGGACAGACTATGGCTACACCTTC,CASSHGTDYGYTF
TRBJ2-7,.,.,TRBV18,TGTGCCAGCTCACGTATAGGAGGTGACCACGAGCAGTACTTC,CASSRIGGDHEQYF
TRBJ2-5,TRBD2,.,TRBV5-6,TGTGCCAGCAGCTTGTTCCAGCGGGGGGGAGAAGAGACCCAGTACTTC,CASSLFQRGGEETQYF
TRBJ2-7,.,.,TRBV19,TGTGCCAGTACCCCGGACTCAATACCCTACGAGCAGTACTTC,CASTPDSIPYEQYF
TRBJ2-5,TRBD2,few,TRBV27,TGTGCCAGCAGTCTAATAAGGACTAGCGGGAGGCAAGAGACCCAGTACTTC,CASSLIRTSGRQETQYF
TRBJ2-3,.,.,TRBV24-1,TGTGCCACCAGTGATTTTACAACGCAGTATTTT,CATSDFTTQYF
TRBJ2-1,.,.,TRBV29-1,TGCAGCGCCCGCCGTGCGGGCGATGAGCAGTTCTTC,CSARRAGDEQFF
TRBJ2-5,.,few,TRBV5-4,TGTGCCAGCAGCTTGGGTGGGGACTCGCAAGAGACCCAGTACTTC,CASSLGGDSQETQYF
TRBJ2-7,TRBD1,.,TRBV6-2/TRBV6-3,TGTGCCAGCAGTTATAGACAGGGGCGTCACGAGCAGTACTTC,CASSYRQGRHEQYF
TRBJ2-3,TRBD2,.,TRBV6-5,TGTGCCAGCAGTTCTAGCGGGGGGGGACGAGATACGCAGTATTTT,CASSSSGGGRDTQYF
TRBJ2-5,.,.,TRBV20-1,TGCAGTGCGCTGCAAGAGACCCAGTACTTC,CSALQETQYF
TRBJ1-5,.,.,TRBV7-2,TGTGCCAGCAGCTTAGAGGCGGGCCGCGGGCAGCCCCAGCATTTT,CASSLEAGRGQPQHF
TRBJ1-5,TRBD1,.,TRBV6-5,TGTGCCAGTAAGTTTGGACAGGGGCACAATCAGCCCCAGCATTTT,CASKFGQGHNQPQHF
TRBJ2-1,TRBD2,many,TRBV7-9,TGTGCCAGCAGCCCGACGGGGGTTAGCGGGAGCCGCGGAGAGCAGTTCTTC,CASSPTGVSGSRGEQFF
TRBJ2-1,TRBD2,.,TRBV7-2,TGTGCCAGCACCCACAGTGGGGCTAGCGGGTTGTTAGAGCAGTTCTTC,CASTHSGASGLLEQFF
TRBJ1-2,.,.,TRBV24-1,TGTGCCACCAGTGACGGCCAGTCGGGGCGGGACTATGGCTACACCTTC,CATSDGQSGRDYGYTF
TRBJ2-7,TRBD2,.,TRBV3-1/TRBV3-2,TGTGCCAGCAGCTACGGGACTAGCGGACCCTACGAGCAGTACTTC,CASSYGTSGPYEQYF
TRBJ1-1,.,.,TRBV3-1/TRBV3-2,TGTGCCAGCAGCCAATTCCTCCAGGCCAGAGCTTTCTTT,CASSQFLQARAFF
TRBJ1-5,.,.,TRBV5-5,TGTGCCAGCAGCTTGGCAGGGGGCAATCAGCCCCAGCATTTT,CASSLAGGNQPQHF
TRBJ1-4,.,.,TRBV19,TGTGCCAGTAGTATTCTTGGTGAGAGCCTTCGTATATTT,CASSILGESLRIF
TRBJ2-1,TRBD2,once,TRBV5-4,TGTGCCAGCAGCTTGGGCACCCTAGCGGGAGGGCCAGGGGAGCAGTTCTTC,CASSLGTLAGGPGEQFF
TRBJ2-7,TRBD2,.,TRBV4-1,TGCGCCAGCAGCCAAGAACGGGTAGCGGGAGGGCCCTACGAGCAGTACTTC,CASSQERVAGGPYEQYF
TRBJ1-2,TRBD1,few,TRBV9,TGTGCCAGCAGCGTGACAGGGTATGGCTACACCTTC,CASSVTGYGYTF
TRBJ2-3,TRBD2,.,TRBV11-2,TGTGCCAGCAGCTTAACTACTCTAGCGGGGGGCACAGATACGCAGTATTTT,CASSLTTLAGGTDTQYF
TRBJ2-7,.,.,TRBV21-1,TGTGCCAGCAGCAAAGGAGTACTTGATTCGAGAGAGCAGTACTTC,CASSKGVLDSREQYF
TRBJ2-7,.,.,TRBV27,TGTGCCAGCACCCCTACAGGGAGAGTTATCTACGAGCAGTACTTC,CASTPTGRVIYEQYF
TRBJ2-5,.,.,TRBV6-5,TGTGCCAGCAGTTACTCGTTTGGGGGCGGCCAAGAGACCCAGTACTTC,CASSYSFGGGQETQYF
TRBJ1-5,.,.,TRBV7-9,TGTGCCAGCAGCACAGAAGCCGGACGGAGGAAAAGGGGCAATCAGCCCCAGCATTTT,CASSTEAGRRKRGNQPQHF
TRBJ2-7,.,.,TRBV18,TGTGCCAGCTCACCGTCGGCAGGGCCGGGCGAGCAGTACTTC,CASSPSAGPGEQYF
TRBJ2-7,.,.,TRBV3-1/TRBV3-2,TGTGCCAGCAGCCTCGGGGGGCTCGGATACGAGCAGTACTTC,CASSLGGLGYEQYF
TRBJ2-1,.,.,TRBV29-1,TGCAGCGTTGAGTGGGGGGAAGGGGGTGAGCAGTTCTTC,CSVEWGEGGEQFF
TRBJ2-2,.,.,TRBV18,TGTGCCAGCTCACCACCGTTGGGGGGGAACACCGGGGAGCTGTTTTTT,CASSPPLGGNTGELFF
TRBJ1-1,.,.,TRBV27,TGTGCCAGCAGTTTATACAGGGCGGACACTGAAGCTTTCTTT,CASSLYRADTEAFF
TRBJ1-3,.,few,TRBV7-2,TGTGCCAGCAGCCCACGGGGGGGGGCTGGAAACACCATATATTTT,CASSPRGGAGNTIYF
TRBJ2-1,.,.,TRBV27,TGTGCCAGCAGTCCACGGGCTGGCGGGTTATTCAATGAGCAGTTCTTC,CASSPRAGGLFNEQFF
TRBJ2-2,TRBD2,.,TRBV11-2,TGTGCCAGCAGCTTCAGGCTAGCGGGGGTCTTGAACACCGGGGAGCTGTTTTTT,CASSFRLAGVLNTGELFF
TRBJ1-5,.,once,TRBV2,TGTGCCAGCAGGAGGACAGTCAGACAATATAGCAATCAGCCCCAGCATTTT,CASRRTVRQYSNQPQHF
TRBJ2-3,TRBD2,.,TRBV4-3,TGCGCCAGCAGCCAAGATATACTAGCGGGAGGCGGGACGCAGTATTTT,CASSQDILAGGGTQYF
TRBJ2-1,TRBD1,.,TRBV7-9,TGTGCCAGCAGCTTAAACCGGGACAGCAGTGAGCAGTTCTTC,CASSLNRDSSEQFF
TRBJ2-3,TRBD1,.,TRBV18,TGTGCCAGCTCGCAAGACAGGGCCGCAGATACGCAGTATTTT,CASSQDRAADTQYF
TRBJ2-1,TRBD2,few,TRBV11-3,TGTGCCAGCAGCGCTGGACTAGCGGGAGCTTCCGGCTCCTACAATGAGCAGTTCTTC,CASSAGLAGASGSYNEQFF
TRBJ1-2,.,few,TRBV12-3/TRBV12-4,TGTGCCAGCAGTTTCAGACCCGTGGGCTACACCTTC,CASSFRPVGYTF
TRBJ2-3,TRBD2,.,TRBV7-2,TGTGCCAGCAGACCGGGACTAGGAGGAGATACGCAGTATTTT,CASRPGLGGDTQYF
TRBJ2-5,TRBD1,once,TRBV2,TGTGCCAGCGGAAGACAGGGTGCTACGAGAGAGACCCAGTACTTC,CASGRQGATRETQYF
TRBJ2-3,.,few,TRBV6-5,TGTGCCAGCAGTTATAGCGGTCGCACAGATACGCAGTATTTT,CASSYSGRTDTQYF
TRBJ2-7,.,.,TRBV19,TGTGCCAGTAGTATGGACTACCCCTACGAGCAGTACTTC,CASSMDYPYEQYF
TRBJ2-1,TRBD2,.,TRBV9,TGTGCCAGCAGCGTAGGGGGGAGGGCGCCCCACAATGAGCAGTTCTTC,CASSVGGRAPHNEQFF
TRBJ1-1,.,few,TRBV4-3,TGCGCCAGCAGCCAAGGTGGACAGCGTAACATGAACACTGAAGCTTTCTTT,CASSQGGQRNMNTEAFF
TRBJ2-3,.,.,TRBV24-1,TGTGCCACCAGTGATCTCAGACAAATAAGCACAGATACGCAGTATTTT,CATSDLRQISTDTQYF
TRBJ2-1,.,.,TRBV11-3,TGTGCCAGCAGCTTAGCGCGGGAAAATGAGCAGTTCTTC,CASSLARENEQFF